Below are 19 T cell receptor beta chains sequenced from a single sample in a study of metastatic and nonmetastatic thyroid tumors. Every patient was untreated before thyroid surgery. TCRdb re-analyzed the PCR reads using MiXCR. Of some 93,000 clones in the sample, about 12% were seen once. The sample was blood. These receptors all come from a female donor with papillary thyroid cancer or a benign thyroid nodule (not recorded which). Some clones in this sample may be carry-over from other donors' samples.

This clone was seen at least ten times. The chain joins TRBV6-4 to TRBJ2-7; the match to TRBD2 covers 11 bases. The ends lost 0 bases at V and 6 bases at J; junction bases unmatched: 13. CDR1 is MRHNA and CDR2 is SNTAGT in the germline V gene. This CDR3 region has 18 residues. This CDR3 reads CASSDSASGRYETSEQYF. CDR3 sequence (DNA): TGTGCCAGCAGTGACTCTGCTAGCGGGAGGTACGAGACCAGCGAGCAGTACTTC.

This clone has at least ten counts. This chain uses TRBV4-3 with TRBJ2-3, with D perhaps being TRBD1 or TRBD2 (6 bases each). The V gene lost 0 bases and the J gene lost 0 bases, with 13 bases spanning the gap. The CDR3 runs to 17 residues. CDR1 and CDR2 (germline): LGHNA, YSLEER. The CDR3 sequence: CASSQDGGGTSTDTQYF. CDR3 bases: TGCGCCAGCAGCCAAGATGGAGGGGGTACCAGCACAGATACGCAGTATTTT.

CDR3 in DNA: TGTGCCAGCAGCTTAGCGGGGTCATCAGATACGCAGTATTTT. Encoded protein: CASSLAGSSDTQYF. The V and J genes are TRBV7-2 and TRBJ2-3, with D unresolved. CDR1 SGHTA and CDR2 FQGNSA come from the germline V gene. Trimming left V 0 bases short and J 4 bases short, with 8 bases between. The CDR3 has 14 residues.

This clone was detected ten times or more. This chain uses TRBV10-3 with TRBJ2-2, with 8 nucleotides matching TRBD1. Germline V CDR1 and CDR2: ENHRY, SYGVKD. CDR3 length equals 15 residues. Germline trimming cut 4 bases from V and 5 bases from J; bases unmatched to any gene: 6. CDR3 in DNA: TGTGCCATCAGTGGACAGGGGCTTGGGACCGGGGAGCTGTTTTTT. As protein: CAISGQGLGTGELFF.

As regards this clone: A read error may explain this, as a much larger clone is one base away. The sample holds other DNA sequences that translate to the same CDR3. This rearrangement joins TRBV6-5 to TRBJ2-3; TRBD2 agrees at 7 bases. CDR1 and CDR2 from the germline V gene are MNHEY and SVGAGI. This CDR3 has 15 amino acids. CDR3 in amino acids: CASSYTRGGKDTQYF. The CDR3 DNA reads as TGTGCCAGCAGTTACACCCGCGGGGGTAAAGATACTCAGTATTTT.

This clone was recorded a few times. The chain joins TRBV15 to TRBJ2-4; 7 bases are a match to TRBD1. The J segment lost 8 bases and the V segment lost 4 bases, leaving 14 bases of the junction unmatched. Germline V gene sequence: CDR1 LNHNV, CDR2 YYDKDF (reference sequence). The CDR3 consists of 16 residues. The chain's CDR3 is CATSTDEGAFRDIQYF. The CDR3 bases are TGTGCCACCAGCACCGACGAGGGGGCGTTTCGCGACATTCAGTACTTC.

This clone has a count of ten or more. The rearrangement uses TRBV4-1 and TRBJ1-1; TRBD1 matches 7 bases. J was trimmed by 1 base and V by 6 bases; bases with no gene match: 2. Germline CDR1 is MGHRA and CDR2 is YSYEKL. There are 13 residues in the CDR3. CDR3 amino acids: CASRGQPNTEAFF. CDR3 DNA: TGCGCCAGCAGGGGACAGCCGAACACTGAAGCTTTCTTT.

This clone was found many times. The junction differs from germline at one of its ends, possibly a read error. In the same sample, other DNA sequences code for this CDR3. This chain uses TRBV7-2 with TRBJ1-2; a weak D match, TRBD1 (5 bases). CDR1 and CDR2 from the germline V gene are SGHTA and FQGNSA. This CDR3 has 15 amino acids. The CDR3 DNA follows: TGTGCCAGCCGCTTTAGGGGAGGGGAGGGCGGTGGCTACACCTTC. Its translation is CASRFRGGEGGGYTF.

This clone was observed at least ten times. The J gene is TRBJ2-5, the V gene TRBV20-1; 10 nucleotides agree with TRBD2. The CDR3 contains 15 residues. Looked up from germline, CDR1 is DFQATT and CDR2 is SNEGSKA (reference sequence). J lost 4 bases, V lost 0 bases, and 5 bases had no gene match. Written as DNA, the CDR3 is TGCAGTGCTAGAGAGGGAGCGGGAGGGTTAGAGACCCAGTACTTC. Translating gives CSAREGAGGLETQYF.

J is TRBJ2-5 and V is TRBV7-2; 8 bases are shared with TRBD2. Germline V gene lookup returns CDR1 SGHTA and CDR2 FQGNSA. This CDR3 is 20 amino acids long. V lost 0 bases and J lost 2; bases outside the gene matches: 17. CDR3 protein: CASSLATRTIGRAPQETQYF. The DNA of the CDR3 is TGTGCCAGCAGCTTAGCGACCAGGACTATCGGGAGGGCACCACAAGAGACCCAGTACTTC.

Ten or more counts support this clone. This sample includes further DNA sequences coding for the same CDR3. The CDR3, as DNA: TGTGCCAGCAGCTTAGGCCCGGATGGCCAGCTGTGGGGTTCACCCCTCCACTTT. The encoded protein is CASSLGPDGQLWGSPLHF. V is TRBV7-8 and J is TRBJ1-6; D call uncertain. Trimming took off 1 base at V and 9 bases at J, with 22 bases between the two ends. In germline, CDR1 is SGHVS, CDR2 FQNEAQ. This CDR3 comprises 18 residues.

This clone appeared many times. This chain joins TRBV3-1 and TRBJ2-1; D remains ambiguous. This CDR3 comprises 13 residues. Germline CDR1 LGHDT, CDR2 YNNKEL (reference sequence). V dropped 1 base and J dropped 6 bases, with 7 bases sitting between them. Here the CDR3 reads CASSQAARNEQFF. Here the CDR3 DNA reads TGTGCCAGCAGCCAAGCCGCCCGCAATGAGCAGTTCTTC.

This clone was counted many times. The chain couples TRBV28 to TRBJ2-2, with 8 bases matching TRBD1. V lost 6 bases, J lost 7 bases, and 19 bases stayed unmatched. Germline-derived CDR1 and CDR2 are MDHEN and SYDVKM. The CDR3 extends over 18 amino acids. CDR3 in amino acids: CASSTFDESRGQDGELFF. In nucleotides, the CDR3 is TGTGCCAGCAGCACTTTCGACGAAAGCAGGGGGCAAGACGGGGAGCTGTTTTTT.

This CDR3 reads CASSPLTVIYGYTF. CDR3 nucleotide sequence: TGTGCCAGCAGTCCCTTGACAGTTATCTATGGCTACACCTTC. The chain carries TRBV12-3 or TRBV12-4 and TRBJ1-2; a weak D match, TRBD1 (5 bases). The CDR3 has 14 amino acids. Trimming cost V 5 bases and J 4 bases, with 14 bases left between them.

This clone was counted ten times or more. The rearrangement joins TRBV5-8 to TRBJ2-4; TRBD1 agrees at 7 bases. This CDR3 spans 16 amino acids. Trimming took 0 bases from V and 6 from J; bases not matched to a gene: 9. From germline, CDR1 is SGHTS and CDR2 YDEGEE. The CDR3 nucleotides are TGTGCCAGCAGCTTGGGCCAGGGGACAGCGAGAAACATTCAGTACTTC. It yields the protein CASSLGQGTARNIQYF.

There are many counts of this clone. V gene TRBV6-1 combines with J gene TRBJ1-1, with D possibly TRBD1 on 6 matching bases. CDR1 and CDR2 (germline): MNHNS, SASEGT. The V end lost 5 bases, the J end lost 4 bases, and 11 bases lay between the germline ends. CDR3 length: 13 amino acids. CDR3 DNA sequence: TGTGCCAGCAGTCCAACAGGGCTCACTGAAGCTTTCTTT. This encodes CASSPTGLTEAFF.

The rearrangement uses TRBV6-2 or TRBV6-3 and TRBJ2-7; D is possibly TRBD2 (6 bases). The CDR3 spans 15 residues. V was trimmed by 2 bases and J by 6 bases, leaving 17 bases between them. Germline V gives CDR1 MNHEY, CDR2 SVGEGT. The DNA for the CDR3 is TGTGCCAGCAGTTACATACTAGCCGGAGTAGGCGAGCAGTACTTC. Its translation: CASSYILAGVGEQYF.

To note about this clone: A junction boundary mismatches the germline segment, possibly from a read error. The rearrangement links TRBV6-2 or TRBV6-3 to TRBJ2-2; a possible D gene is TRBD1 (5 bases). CDR3 length: 13 residues. The germline gives CDR1 MNHEY, CDR2 SVGEGT. The CDR3 here is CASSYQGGVERFF. CDR3 nucleotide sequence: TGTGCCAGCAGTTACCAGGGTGGCGTGGAGCGGTTTTTT.

The gene calls are TRBV5-4 and TRBJ1-1, with D hard to call. This CDR3 comprises 14 residues. Trimming took 4 bases from V and 0 from J, leaving 10 bases between them. Germline lookup yields CDR1 SGHNT and CDR2 YYREEE (reference sequence). The CDR3 spells CASSGGLLNTEAFF. The CDR3 DNA reads as TGTGCCAGCAGCGGAGGACTCCTGAACACTGAAGCTTTCTTT.